This is a list of T cell receptor beta chains from one sample in a study of brain T cells in children with intractable seizures. The assay was immunoSEQ multiplex PCR, and TCRdb's table has in-frame clones only and misses some. The table records about 340,000 clones, over 90% of them present only once. Sequences were derived from peripheral blood, sampled 4 to 5 months after surgery. These receptors originate from a boy in the first two years of life with tuberous sclerosis and intractable seizures. Both conserved end residues are part of each CDR3. The D gene is left open where the match is weak. Only part of the rows carry a size: once, few, many, or a class if the clone is expanded.

V gene,D gene,clone size,J gene,CDR3 protein,CDR3 DNA
TRBV7-9,.,.,TRBJ2-7,CASSLGRGISWYEQYF,TGTGCCAGCAGTTTAGGGAGAGGGATATCCTGGTACGAGCAGTACTTC
TRBV7-2,.,.,TRBJ2-1,CASSLSAGSYNEQFF,TGTGCCAGCAGCTTATCCGCGGGGTCGTACAATGAGCAGTTCTTC
TRBV15,.,.,TRBJ2-7,CATSRDRPGKAYEQYF,TGTGCCACCAGCAGAGATAGGCCAGGGAAGGCCTACGAGCAGTACTTC
TRBV11-3,.,.,TRBJ2-7,CASSLYTSSYEQYF,TGTGCCAGCAGCTTGTACACAAGCTCCTACGAGCAGTACTTC
TRBV30,TRBD1,.,TRBJ1-2,CAWSYRGVYGYTF,TGTGCCTGGAGTTACAGGGGAGTATATGGCTACACCTTC
TRBV7-2,.,.,TRBJ2-5,CASSLGGGETQYF,TGTGCCAGCAGCTTAGGGGGCGGAGAGACCCAGTACTTC
TRBV24-1,TRBD2,.,TRBJ2-1,CATSDPLTSGANNEQFF,TGTGCCACCAGTGACCCCCTCACTAGCGGGGCTAACAATGAGCAGTTCTTC
TRBV6-1,.,.,TRBJ2-4,CASSEGGTEEYF,TGTGCCAGCAGTGAAGGTGGGACGGAGGAGTACTTC
TRBV11-2,.,.,TRBJ1-6,CASKTDLSPLHF,TGTGCCAGCAAGACAGACCTTTCACCCCTCCACTTT
TRBV4-1,.,.,TRBJ1-5,CASSQDHSNQPQHF,TGCGCCAGCAGCCAAGACCATAGCAATCAGCCCCAGCATTTT
TRBV7-8,TRBD1,.,TRBJ1-1,CASSPGQGALNTEAFF,TGTGCCAGCAGCCCGGGACAGGGGGCCCTGAACACTGAAGCTTTCTTT
TRBV9,TRBD1,.,TRBJ1-1,CASSLDRGNTEAFF,TGTGCCAGCAGCCTCGACAGGGGGAACACTGAAGCTTTCTTT
TRBV7-2,TRBD1,.,TRBJ1-1,CASSFLRTGRYTEAFF,TGTGCCAGCAGCTTTCTACGGACAGGTAGATACACTGAAGCTTTCTTT
TRBV7-3,TRBD2,.,TRBJ2-2,CASSLGLAGGPPGELFF,TGTGCCAGCAGCCTGGGACTAGCGGGAGGGCCTCCCGGGGAGCTGTTTTTT
TRBV27,.,.,TRBJ1-6,CASSDEGYSPLHF,TGTGCCAGCAGCGATGAGGGGTATTCACCCCTCCACTTT
TRBV6-6,.,few,TRBJ1-5,CASSYGTPSYQPQHF,TGTGCCAGCAGTTACGGGACACCTAGTTATCAGCCCCAGCATTTT
TRBV25-1,TRBD1,once,TRBJ1-2,CASKSEGQNYGYTF,TGTGCCAGCAAAAGTGAGGGACAGAACTATGGCTACACCTTC
TRBV7-3,TRBD2,.,TRBJ2-3,CASSSGTSGTDTQYF,TGTGCCAGCAGCTCCGGGACTAGCGGCACAGATACGCAGTATTTT
TRBV3-1/TRBV3-2,TRBD1,.,TRBJ2-7,CASSQGYRGHNEQYF,TGTGCCAGCAGCCAAGGCTACAGGGGGCACAACGAGCAGTACTTC
TRBV24-1,.,.,TRBJ2-2,CATRGNTGELFF,TGTGCCACCCGCGGGAACACCGGGGAGCTGTTTTTT
TRBV6-5,.,.,TRBJ1-5,CASSPNGGSNQPQHF,TGTGCCAGCAGCCCCAATGGTGGTAGCAATCAGCCCCAGCATTTT
TRBV7-6,.,.,TRBJ2-2,CASSLTSTGELFF,TGTGCCAGCAGCTTAACGTCCACCGGGGAGCTGTTTTTT
TRBV4-1,.,.,TRBJ2-7,CASSQDDRASYEQYF,TGCGCCAGCAGCCAAGATGACCGGGCGAGCTACGAGCAGTACTTC
TRBV7-9,.,.,TRBJ2-7,CASSYPGRAGTRDSYEQYF,TGTGCCAGCAGCTATCCGGGTAGGGCTGGGACCCGCGACTCCTACGAGCAGTACTTC
TRBV13,.,.,TRBJ1-6,CASSRQTEMATLHF,TGTGCCAGCAGCCGCCAGACAGAGATGGCGACCCTCCACTTT
TRBV27,.,.,TRBJ2-1,CASSLTPSSSDNEQFF,TGTGCCAGCAGTTTAACTCCTTCTAGCTCAGACAATGAGCAGTTCTTC
TRBV9,.,.,TRBJ2-3,CASSLSPFGDTQYF,TGTGCCAGCAGCCTATCCCCATTCGGAGATACGCAGTATTTT
TRBV5-1,TRBD2,.,TRBJ2-5,CASSLDSGVETQYF,TGCGCCAGCAGCTTGGATAGCGGGGTAGAGACCCAGTACTTC
TRBV28,.,.,TRBJ2-7,CASSISGEQYF,TGTGCCAGCAGCATATCGGGAGAGCAGTACTTC
TRBV5-8,TRBD1,.,TRBJ2-7,CASSLLLAGGTQSYEQYF,TGTGCCAGCAGCCTGTTACTGGCAGGGGGAACCCAATCCTACGAGCAGTACTTC
TRBV7-9,.,.,TRBJ2-7,CASSLVPGDYEQYF,TGTGCCAGCAGCTTAGTTCCAGGAGACTACGAGCAGTACTTC
TRBV11-2,.,.,TRBJ2-4,CASSYTGGVAKNIQYF,TGTGCCAGCAGCTACACAGGGGGGGTAGCCAAAAACATTCAGTACTTC
TRBV6-6,TRBD1,.,TRBJ2-7,CASSFPGGHYEQYF,TGTGCCAGCAGTTTCCCAGGGGGCCACTACGAGCAGTACTTC
TRBV19,.,.,TRBJ2-6,CASSIRERGGANVLTF,TGTGCCAGTAGTATAAGGGAAAGGGGTGGGGCCAACGTCCTGACTTTC
TRBV7-9,.,.,TRBJ1-3,CATEAENSGNTIYF,TGTGCTACAGAAGCCGAAAACTCTGGAAACACCATATATTTT
TRBV5-1,TRBD1,.,TRBJ2-7,CASSPLPAGQGGSYEQYF,TGCGCCAGCAGCCCCCTCCCCGCAGGACAGGGGGGTTCCTACGAGCAGTACTTC
TRBV9,TRBD1,.,TRBJ2-1,CASSVDPTSRDSSYNEQFF,TGTGCCAGCAGCGTAGATCCGACAAGCCGGGACAGCTCCTACAATGAGCAGTTCTTC
TRBV13,.,.,TRBJ2-7,CASSPGREPYEQYF,TGTGCCAGCAGCCCGGGACGGGAGCCCTACGAGCAGTACTTC
TRBV13,.,.,TRBJ2-7,CASSPGRTYEQYF,TGTGCCAGCAGCCCAGGCCGCACCTACGAGCAGTACTTC
TRBV29-1,.,.,TRBJ1-2,CSVLGGADYGYTF,TGCAGCGTTCTGGGGGGCGCAGACTATGGCTACACCTTC
TRBV4-1,TRBD2,.,TRBJ2-7,CASSQTSTSASSYEQYF,TGCGCCAGCAGCCAAACTTCGACTAGCGCATCCTCCTACGAGCAGTACTTC
TRBV7-9,TRBD1,.,TRBJ2-1,CASSSDRGNYNEQFF,TGTGCCAGCAGCTCCGACAGGGGAAATTACAATGAGCAGTTCTTC